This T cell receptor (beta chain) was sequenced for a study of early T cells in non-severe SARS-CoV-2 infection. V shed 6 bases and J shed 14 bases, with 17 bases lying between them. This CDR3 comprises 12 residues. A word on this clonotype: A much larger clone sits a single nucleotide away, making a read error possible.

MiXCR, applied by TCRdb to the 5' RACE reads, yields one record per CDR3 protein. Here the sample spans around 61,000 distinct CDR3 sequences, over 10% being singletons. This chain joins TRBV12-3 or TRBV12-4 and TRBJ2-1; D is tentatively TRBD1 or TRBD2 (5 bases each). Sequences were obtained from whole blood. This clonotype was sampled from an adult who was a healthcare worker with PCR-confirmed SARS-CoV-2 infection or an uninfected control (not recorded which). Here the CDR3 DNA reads TGTGCCAGCAGACCTAATCCGGGACCGGAGTTCTTC. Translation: CASRPNPGPEFF.